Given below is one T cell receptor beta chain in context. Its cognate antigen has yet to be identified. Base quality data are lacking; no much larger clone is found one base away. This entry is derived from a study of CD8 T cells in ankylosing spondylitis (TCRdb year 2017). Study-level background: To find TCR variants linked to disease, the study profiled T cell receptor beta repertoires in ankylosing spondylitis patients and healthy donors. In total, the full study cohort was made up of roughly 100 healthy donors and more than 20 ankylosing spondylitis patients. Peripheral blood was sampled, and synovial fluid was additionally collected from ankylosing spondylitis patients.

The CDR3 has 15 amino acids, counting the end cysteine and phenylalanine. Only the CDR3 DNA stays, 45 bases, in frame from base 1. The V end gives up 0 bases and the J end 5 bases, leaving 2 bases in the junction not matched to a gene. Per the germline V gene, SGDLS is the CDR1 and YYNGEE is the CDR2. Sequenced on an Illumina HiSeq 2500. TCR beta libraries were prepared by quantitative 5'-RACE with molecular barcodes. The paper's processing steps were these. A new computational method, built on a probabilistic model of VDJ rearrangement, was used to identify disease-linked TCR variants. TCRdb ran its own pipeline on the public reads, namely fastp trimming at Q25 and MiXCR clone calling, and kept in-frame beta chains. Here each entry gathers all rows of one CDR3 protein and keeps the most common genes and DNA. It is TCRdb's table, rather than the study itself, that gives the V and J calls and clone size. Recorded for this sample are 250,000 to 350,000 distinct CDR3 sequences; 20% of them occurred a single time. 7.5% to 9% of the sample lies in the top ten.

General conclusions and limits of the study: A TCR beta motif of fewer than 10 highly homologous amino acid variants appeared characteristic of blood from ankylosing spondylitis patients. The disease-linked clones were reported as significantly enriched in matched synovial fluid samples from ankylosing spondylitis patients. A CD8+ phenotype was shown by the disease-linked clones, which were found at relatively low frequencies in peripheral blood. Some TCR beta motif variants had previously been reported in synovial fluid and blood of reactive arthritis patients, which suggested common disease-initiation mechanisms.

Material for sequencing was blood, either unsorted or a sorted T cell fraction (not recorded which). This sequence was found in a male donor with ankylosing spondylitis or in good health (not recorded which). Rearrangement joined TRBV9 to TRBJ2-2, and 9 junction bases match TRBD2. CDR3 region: CASSVASGATGELFF. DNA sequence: TGTGCCAGCAGCGTAGCTAGCGGGGCAACCGGGGAGCTGTTTTTT.